A single sample is the source of the 28 T cell receptor beta chains below, sequenced in a study of T cell responses to AZD1222 COVID-19 vaccine. The protocol was immunoSEQ multiplex PCR, while the TCRdb copy is restricted to in-frame clones and leaves out a portion. The sample has 97,000 or so clones, 70% to 90% seen once. The sequenced sample was peripheral blood, obtained on day 0 of AZD1222 vaccination. The origin of the receptors is an adult in good health.

This clone turned up a few times. This chain uses TRBV19 with TRBJ1-1, with TRBD1 matching over 8 bases. This CDR3 contains 14 residues. The germline gives CDR1 LNHDA, CDR2 SQIVND (reference sequence). V trimming: 6 bases; J trimming: 1 base; junction bases outside the gene matches: 4. Written as DNA, the CDR3 is TGTGCCAGTAGCCATACAGGGGGGAACACTGAAGCTTTCTTT. Amino acid sequence: CASSHTGGNTEAFF.

This sequence joins TRBV5-4 and TRBJ2-2; 9 bases fit TRBD1. Germline V lookup: CDR1 SGHNT, CDR2 YYREEE (reference sequence). V lost 0 bases and J lost 5; bases outside the gene matches: 5. There are 16 residues in the CDR3. This CDR3 is CASSLVGTGITGELFF. The DNA of the CDR3 is TGTGCCAGCAGCTTGGTTGGGACAGGGATAACCGGGGAGCTGTTTTTT.

The CDR3 reads CASSEAGGVTEAFF. The CDR3 region has the DNA TGTGCCAGCAGTGAAGCAGGGGGGGTCACTGAAGCTTTCTTT. V usage is TRBV6-1 and J usage is TRBJ1-1; D may be TRBD1 (6 bases). The CDR3 has 14 residues. In germline, CDR1 is MNHNS, CDR2 SASEGT. Trimming cost V 0 bases and J 4 bases, with 9 bases left between them.

The V call is TRBV14, the J call TRBJ2-7; D perhaps matches TRBD2 (6 bases). The CDR3 spans 15 residues. Germline CDR1 is SGHDN and CDR2 is FVKESK. V lost 5 bases, J lost 6 bases, and 20 bases lay in between. The CDR3 region has the DNA TGTGCCAGCAGCAAACAAGGCGGGGCAGCTGTCGAGCAGTACTTC. Protein: CASSKQGGAAVEQYF. Full variable domain (outside the CDR3, taken from reference TRBV14 and TRBJ2-7): EAGVTQFPSHSVIEKGQTVTLRCDPISGHDNLYWYRRVMGKEIKFLLHFVKESKQDESGMPNNRFLAERTGGTYSTLKVQPAELEDSGVYFCASSKQGGAAVEQYFGPGTRLTVT.

The V gene is TRBV19, the J gene TRBJ2-2; 7 nucleotides align to TRBD1. The CDR3 is 15 residues long. Germline loops: CDR1 LNHDA, CDR2 SQIVND (reference sequence). V lost 5 bases to trimming and J lost 6 bases; unmatched junction nucleotides: 9. The CDR3 DNA sequence: TGTGCCAGTAGTCGTAACAGGGGTGGGCCCGGGGAGCTGTTTTTT. Translating gives CASSRNRGGPGELFF.

This sequence joins TRBV3-1 (or the pseudogene TRBV3-2) and TRBJ1-2; 8 bases line up with TRBD1. Germline V CDR1 and CDR2: LGHDT, YNNKEL (reference sequence). With 1 base clipped from V and 5 bases from J, the junction kept 6 bases outside the gene matches. This CDR3 region has 15 residues. CDR3 bases: TGTGCCAGCAGCCAAGCTAGACAGGGGAGGTATGGCTACACCTTC. Protein sequence: CASSQARQGRYGYTF.

CDR3 residues: CASSIPSNPSYNEQFF. CDR3 nucleotide sequence: TGTGCCAGTAGTATCCCCAGCAACCCTTCCTACAATGAGCAGTTCTTC. This chain uses TRBV19 with TRBJ2-1; unclear D gene. Trimming removed 3 bases at V and 1 base at J, with 13 bases between. Germline lookup yields CDR1 LNHDA and CDR2 SQIVND (reference sequence). This CDR3 is 16 amino acids long.

The chain carries TRBV28 and TRBJ1-3; 7 bases line up with TRBD1. Germline CDR1 is MDHEN and CDR2 is SYDVKM. CDR3 size: 15 residues. The junction had 15 bases not matched to a gene; V was cut back by 8 bases and J by 8 bases. CDR3 sequence: CASGAAGQGGDTIYF. Here the CDR3 DNA reads TGTGCCAGCGGGGCGGCGGGGCAGGGGGGCGACACCATATATTTT.

This chain connects TRBV29-1 to TRBJ2-5; TRBD1 might be the D (5 bases). The CDR3 is 13 amino acids. V was clipped by 3 bases and J by 3 bases, with 11 bases between them. Germline assignment: CDR1 SQVTM and CDR2 ANQGSEA. The CDR3, as DNA: TGCAGCGTTGACCAAGGGGCGGAAGAGACCCAGTACTTC. Encoded protein: CSVDQGAEETQYF.

The chain joins TRBV4-3 to TRBJ1-5; D not resolved. Trimming pared 0 bases from V and 0 bases from J, leaving 6 bases between. This CDR3 has 15 residues. CDR1 and CDR2 (germline): LGHNA, YSLEER. For the CDR3, the DNA is TGCGCCAGCAGCCAAGATTGGTATAGCAATCAGCCCCAGCATTTT. Translation gives CASSQDWYSNQPQHF.

The chain employs TRBV5-1 and TRBJ2-7; 8 bases fit TRBD2. Germline V CDR1 and CDR2: SGHRS, YFSETQ. J gave up 7 bases and V 0 bases, and 12 bases lay outside the gene matches. CDR3 length equals 16 residues. The CDR3 loop reads CASSLEIAGSAREQYF. The CDR3 DNA sequence: TGCGCCAGCAGCTTGGAAATAGCGGGGTCAGCACGAGAGCAGTACTTC.

This sequence joins TRBV20-1 and TRBJ1-4; 7 positions agree with TRBD1. The V and J ends lost 3 bases and 4 bases, in that order; junction bases with no gene match: 8. The CDR3 is 15 residues long. Germline CDR1 DFQATT, CDR2 SNEGSKA (reference sequence). This CDR3 is CSASSSGQLNEKLFF. CDR3 bases: TGCAGTGCTAGTTCGTCGGGACAGCTTAATGAAAAACTGTTTTTT.

The rearrangement joins TRBV9 to TRBJ1-5, with D possibly TRBD1 on 5 matching bases. This CDR3 comprises 13 residues. The V end lost 0 bases, the J end lost 11 bases, and 12 bases lay between the germline ends. The germline V gene has CDR1 SGDLS and CDR2 YYNGEE. The CDR3 DNA sequence: TGTGCCAGCAGCGTAGATGGGGCTACCACCCAGCATTTT. Protein sequence: CASSVDGATTQHF.

The chain employs TRBV18 and TRBJ1-1; D gene ambiguous. CDR1 and CDR2 (germline): KGHSH, LQKENI. This CDR3 region has 14 residues. V lost 2 bases and J 8 bases, leaving 15 bases between the germline ends. The CDR3 DNA is TGTGCCAGCTCACCAGCACAGTCTCGAGGGGAAGCTTTCTTT. Protein product: CASSPAQSRGEAFF. Supplemented by reference TRBV18 and TRBJ1-1, the full variable domain reads NAGVMQNPRHLVRRRGQEARLRCSPMKGHSHVYWYRQLPEEGLKFMVYLQKENIIDESGMPKERFSAEFPKEGPSILRIQQVVRGDSAAYFCASSPAQSRGEAFFGQGTRLTVV.

V gene TRBV10-3 combines with J gene TRBJ2-6, with D perhaps assigned TRBD1 or TRBD2 (5 bases each). V dropped 3 bases and J dropped 6 bases, with 21 bases sitting between them. This CDR3 is built from 18 residues. The V gene's germline CDR1 is ENHRY and CDR2 SYGVKD. CDR3 DNA: TGTGCCATCAGTGACTTCGGAAAGGGGTTCGGGGAGGCCAACGTCCTGACTTTC. Translating gives CAISDFGKGFGEANVLTF.

The V gene is TRBV28, the J gene TRBJ2-3; D might be TRBD1 (6 bases). The CDR3 spans 16 residues. Trimming removed 5 bases from V and 4 bases from J, with 19 bases in between. CDR1 is MDHEN and CDR2 is SYDVKM in the germline V gene. Written as DNA, the CDR3 is TGTGCCAGCAGTAACAACAAACAGGGTCGGCCAGATACGCAGTATTTT. Translation: CASSNNKQGRPDTQYF. Looking up the rest from reference TRBV28 and TRBJ2-3 gives the full variable domain: DVKVTQSSRYLVKRTGEKVFLECVQDMDHENMFWYRQDPGLGLRLIYFSYDVKMKEKGDIPEGYSVSREKKERFSLILESASTNQTSMYLCASSNNKQGRPDTQYFGPGTRLTVL.

The V and J genes are TRBV3-1 (or the pseudogene TRBV3-2) and TRBJ1-2, with TRBD1 matching 7 bases. This CDR3 spans 16 amino acids. V lost 4 bases to trimming and J lost 2 bases; unmatched junction nucleotides: 10. The V gene's germline CDR1 is LGHDT and CDR2 YNNKEL (reference sequence). CDR3 sequence (DNA): TGTGCCAGCAGCCCTAGACAGGGACTAGGCAACTATGGCTACACCTTC. Translating it yields CASSPRQGLGNYGYTF.

The rearrangement links TRBV4-3 to TRBJ1-4; D ambiguous. Between the trimmed V and J ends, which lost 0 bases and 5 bases, there was a span of 10 bases. Germline V gene lookup returns CDR1 LGHNA and CDR2 YSLEER. The CDR3 length is 15 residues. The CDR3 sequence is CASSQEGTANEKLFF. Here the CDR3 DNA reads TGCGCCAGCAGCCAAGAAGGTACAGCAAATGAAAAACTGTTTTTT.

The chain carries TRBV28 and TRBJ1-5; 8 bases agree with TRBD1. J lost 1 base, V lost 5 bases, and 10 bases had no gene match. The CDR3 covers 17 residues. The germline CDR1 and CDR2 sequences are MDHEN and SYDVKM. The DNA of the CDR3 is TGTGCCAGCAGTATAAATCAGGGGGCGAGGAGCAATCAGCCCCAGCATTTT. Residues: CASSINQGARSNQPQHF.

Of note for this clone: One junction end does not reproduce the germline sequence, and a read error may be involved. J is TRBJ2-3 and V is TRBV19, with 8 bases lining up with TRBD2. The CDR3 contains 15 residues. Germline-derived CDR1 and CDR2 are LNHDA and SQIVND (reference sequence). CDR3 sequence reads: CASSLQRGSTNTQYF. CDR3 nucleotides: TGTGCCAGTAGCCTACAGCGGGGGTCCACAAATACGCAGTATTTT. The full variable domain, with the rest looked up from reference TRBV19 and TRBJ2-3, is DGGITQSPKYLFRKEGQNVTLSCEQNLNHDAMYWYRQDPGQGLRLIYYSQIVNDFQKGDIAEGYSVSREKKESFPLTVTSAQKNPTAFYLCASSLQRGSTNTQYFGPGTRLTVL.

The chain uses TRBV28 and TRBJ1-6; D call uncertain. Germline V gene data show CDR1 as MDHEN and CDR2 as SYDVKM. The CDR3 extends over 15 amino acids. V lost 5 bases and J lost 6, with 14 bases in between. In DNA form, the CDR3 reads TGTGCCAGCAGTGGCGGCAGTCGGCTTAATTCACCCCTCCACTTT. Translation gives CASSGGSRLNSPLHF.

The chain carries TRBV25-1 and TRBJ1-3; D uncertain. This CDR3 has 14 residues. Germline V gene data show CDR1 as MGHDK and CDR2 as SYGVNS. V lost 4 bases, J lost 0 bases, and 7 bases lay in between. In DNA, the CDR3 is TGTGCCAGCAGTGGCAGCAGCTCTGGAAACACCATATATTTT. Translated: CASSGSSSGNTIYF. Full variable domain (missing parts from reference TRBV25-1 and TRBJ1-3): EADIYQTPRYLVIGTGKKITLECSQTMGHDKMYWYQQDPGMELHLIHYSYGVNSTEKGDLSSESTVSRIRTEHFPLTLESARPSHTSQYLCASSGSSSGNTIYFGEGSWLTVV.

The rearrangement links TRBV7-2 to TRBJ2-5; a possible D gene is TRBD1 (6 bases). Between the trimmed V and J ends, which lost 4 bases and 5 bases, there was a span of 11 bases. In germline, CDR1 is SGHTA, CDR2 FQGNSA. The CDR3 is made up of 13 amino acids. The CDR3 spells CASSYNRVETQYF. The CDR3 DNA follows: TGTGCCAGCAGCTATAACAGGGTTGAGACCCAGTACTTC.

The chain combines TRBV25-1 with TRBJ1-4, with a possible D match to TRBD1 (5 bases). The CDR3 runs to 14 residues. V lost 3 bases to trimming and J lost 6 bases, with 11 bases between them. Germline-derived CDR1 and CDR2 are MGHDK and SYGVNS. The CDR3 DNA follows: TGTGCCAGCAGTGATGGGGGGAGAGATGAAAAACTGTTTTTT. Protein product: CASSDGGRDEKLFF.

This chain connects TRBV6-2 or TRBV6-3 to TRBJ2-7, with D perhaps TRBD1 (5 bases). Trimming left V 2 bases short and J 1 base short, with 6 bases between. This CDR3 has 13 amino acids. From germline, CDR1 is MNHEY and CDR2 SVGEGT. This CDR3 is CASSYGQSYEQYF. The CDR3 DNA follows: TGTGCCAGCAGTTACGGACAATCCTACGAGCAGTACTTC.

The chain carries TRBV5-6 and TRBJ2-1, with 7 bases aligning to TRBD2. The CDR3 runs 15 residues. Germline lookup yields CDR1 SGHDT and CDR2 YYEEEE. The V segment lost 4 bases and the J segment 1 base; nucleotides outside the gene matches: 5. CDR3 loop: CASSEGLTSYNEQFF. CDR3 in DNA: TGTGCCAGCAGCGAGGGACTAACTTCCTACAATGAGCAGTTCTTC.

CDR3 region: CASSMGQGNYEQYF. The CDR3 DNA sequence: TGTGCCAGCAGTATGGGGCAGGGCAACTACGAGCAGTACTTC. The J gene is TRBJ2-7, the V gene TRBV6-5, with D possibly TRBD1 on 5 matching bases. The CDR3 is 14 residues long. The germline CDR1 and CDR2 sequences are MNHEY and SVGAGI. Deletions cut 5 bases from V and 3 bases from J, with 14 bases between.

The chain combines TRBV5-1 with TRBJ2-3; 7 bases match TRBD2. Per the germline V gene, CDR1 is SGHRS and CDR2 is YFSETQ. V lost 1 base to trimming and J lost 4 bases; unmatched junction nucleotides: 3. This CDR3 is 14 amino acids long. The CDR3 bases are TGCGCCAGCAGCTTGAGCGCGGGGGCAGATACGCAGTATTTT. Amino acid sequence: CASSLSAGADTQYF. The full variable domain, rest sourced from reference TRBV5-1 and TRBJ2-3, is KAGVTQTPRYLIKTRGQQVTLSCSPISGHRSVSWYQQTPGQGLQFLFEYFSETQRNKGNFPGRFSGRQFSNSRSEMNVSTLELGDSALYLCASSLSAGADTQYFGPGTRLTVL.